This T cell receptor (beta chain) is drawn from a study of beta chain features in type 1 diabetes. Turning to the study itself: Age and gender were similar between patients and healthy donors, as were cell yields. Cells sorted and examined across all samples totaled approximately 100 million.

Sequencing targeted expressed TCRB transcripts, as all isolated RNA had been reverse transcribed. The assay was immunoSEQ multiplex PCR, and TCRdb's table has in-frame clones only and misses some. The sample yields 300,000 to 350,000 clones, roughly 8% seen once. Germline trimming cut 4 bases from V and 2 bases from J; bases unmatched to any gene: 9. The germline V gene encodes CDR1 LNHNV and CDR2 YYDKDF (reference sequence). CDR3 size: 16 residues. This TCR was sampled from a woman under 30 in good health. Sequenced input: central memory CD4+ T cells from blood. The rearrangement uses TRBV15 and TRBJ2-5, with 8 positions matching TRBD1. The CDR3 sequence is CATSNSGTGLQETQYF. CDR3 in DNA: TGTGCCACCAGCAACTCCGGGACAGGCTTACAAGAGACCCAGTACTTC.